A single sample gave rise to the 7 T cell receptor beta chains below, sequenced in a study of blood T cell repertoires in COVID-19. Assay used: immunoSEQ multiplex PCR; TCRdb lists only in-frame clones, some missing. Of tens of thousands of clones detected, about four fifths appear once; the ten largest clones hold less than 6.5%. The sequenced material came from peripheral blood. Source of these receptors: a man in his fifties or sixties with active COVID-19.

The chain recombines TRBV27 with TRBJ2-7; perhaps TRBD1 as D (5 bases). V lost 1 base, J lost 2 bases, and 6 bases lay in between. CDR1 MNHEY and CDR2 SMNVEV come from the germline V gene (reference sequence). The length of the CDR3 is 13 residues. CDR3 DNA: TGTGCCAGCAGTTTATGGGGCCCCTACGAGCAGTACTTC. Translation gives CASSLWGPYEQYF.

The genes are TRBV18 and TRBJ2-7, with 10 bases matching TRBD2. The CDR3 loop spans 16 amino acids. Trimming removed 1 base from V and 4 bases from J; junction bases left unmatched: 7. From germline, CDR1 is KGHSH and CDR2 LQKENI. The CDR3 DNA reads TGTGCCAGCTCACCACAGGGAGCGGGGGGGCCATACGAGCAGTACTTC. Encoded protein: CASSPQGAGGPYEQYF.

This clone has more than one count but fewer than ten. The V gene is TRBV19, the J gene TRBJ2-2; D is unclear. Trimming stripped 5 bases from V and 4 bases from J, with 5 bases between. This CDR3 is 12 amino acids long. Per germline, CDR1 LNHDA and CDR2 SQIVND (reference sequence). CDR3 in amino acids: CASSASTGELFF. CDR3 nucleotides: TGTGCCAGTAGTGCGTCCACCGGGGAGCTGTTTTTT.

J is TRBJ2-5 and V is TRBV6-2 or TRBV6-3; 13 nucleotides line up with TRBD2. Germline V lookup: CDR1 MNHEY, CDR2 SVGEGT. V shed 4 bases and J 1 base; nucleotides not matched to a gene: 12. This CDR3 region has 19 residues. The CDR3 bases are TGTGCCAGCAGTTTTTTACTAGCGGGAGGGCCGGATCTCCAAGAGACCCAGTACTTC. Protein sequence: CASSFLLAGGPDLQETQYF.

V gene TRBV7-3 combines with J gene TRBJ2-1; TRBD2 matches at 11 bases. Per the germline V gene, CDR1 is SGHTA and CDR2 is FQGTGA. This CDR3 contains 16 residues. Losses at the gene ends were 4 bases for V and 9 bases for J; bases not matched to a gene: 11. The CDR3 bases are TGTGCCAGCAGCTCTGGAGGACTAGCGGGTACCGGTGAGCAGTTCTTC. Its protein product is CASSSGGLAGTGEQFF.

The chain employs TRBV15 and TRBJ2-1, with D hard to call. Per germline, CDR1 LNHNV and CDR2 YYDKDF (reference sequence). CDR3 length equals 14 residues. Trimming shortened V by 0 bases and J by 7 bases, and 10 bases separated the two germline ends. CDR3 loop: CATSRDLTGNEQFF. For the CDR3, the DNA is TGTGCCACCAGCAGAGATCTGACCGGGAATGAGCAGTTCTTC.

This rearrangement joins TRBV20-1 to TRBJ2-1, with D unclear. V was trimmed by 3 bases and J by 5 bases, leaving 5 bases between them. This CDR3 has 11 residues. From germline, CDR1 is DFQATT and CDR2 SNEGSKA (reference sequence). CDR3 coding DNA: TGCAGTGCTAGTACGGACAATGAGCAGTTCTTC. Its translation: CSASTDNEQFF.